This entry features one TCR beta chain sequence. Antigen: not known. Libraries were prepared by immunoSEQ multiplex PCR; TCRdb keeps only in-frame clonotypes and omits some of them. The table includes 100,000 to 150,000 clones, about 89% detected once. The data were obtained in a study of T cell responses to AZD1222 COVID-19 vaccine. The study, taken as a whole, reports: Repertoire sampling happened only post peak T cell response. Vaccine-associated CD4 TCRs ranged over spike, dominating at 160-218 and 743-854.

This clonotype was obtained from an adult in good health. The sequencing used peripheral blood, collected on day 0 of AZD1222 vaccination.

In nucleotides, the CDR3 is TGTGCCAGCAGCCGACAGGGGGCCCCAACAGATACGCAGTATTTT. It yields the protein CASSRQGAPTDTQYF. The rearrangement uses TRBV7-3 and TRBJ2-3; TRBD1 matches 10 bases. J lost 3 bases, V lost 5 bases, and 5 bases had no gene match. CDR1 SGHTA and CDR2 FQGTGA come from the germline V gene. The CDR3 is 15 residues long.